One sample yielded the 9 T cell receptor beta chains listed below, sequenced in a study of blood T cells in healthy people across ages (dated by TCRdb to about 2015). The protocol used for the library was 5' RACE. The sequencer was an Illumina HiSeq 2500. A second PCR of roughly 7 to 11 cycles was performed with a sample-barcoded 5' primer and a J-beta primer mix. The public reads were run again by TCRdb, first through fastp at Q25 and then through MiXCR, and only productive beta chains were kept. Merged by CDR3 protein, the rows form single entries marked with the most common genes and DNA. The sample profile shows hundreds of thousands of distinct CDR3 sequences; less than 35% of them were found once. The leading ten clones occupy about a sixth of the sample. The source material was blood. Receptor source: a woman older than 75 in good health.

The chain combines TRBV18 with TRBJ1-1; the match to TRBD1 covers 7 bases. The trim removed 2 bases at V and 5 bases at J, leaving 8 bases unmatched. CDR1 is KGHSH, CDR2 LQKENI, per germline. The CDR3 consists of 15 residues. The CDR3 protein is CASSPSRGGSTEAFF. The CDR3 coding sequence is TGTGCCAGCTCACCAAGCAGAGGGGGCTCGACTGAAGCTTTCTTT. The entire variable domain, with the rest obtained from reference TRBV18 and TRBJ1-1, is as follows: NAGVMQNPRHLVRRRGQEARLRCSPMKGHSHVYWYRQLPEEGLKFMVYLQKENIIDESGMPKERFSAEFPKEGPSILRIQQVVRGDSAAYFCASSPSRGGSTEAFFGQGTRLTVV.

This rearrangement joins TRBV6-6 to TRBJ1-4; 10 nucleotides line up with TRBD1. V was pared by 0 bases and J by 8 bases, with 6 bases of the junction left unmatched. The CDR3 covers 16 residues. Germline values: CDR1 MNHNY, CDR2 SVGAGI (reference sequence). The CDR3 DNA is TGTGCCAGCAGTTACTCACCGGACAGGGGGGAGGAAAAACTGTTTTTT. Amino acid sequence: CASSYSPDRGEEKLFF.

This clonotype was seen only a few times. In DNA, the CDR3 is TGTGCCAGCAGCGACGGGGACCGCTCGAACACCGGGGAGCTGTTTTTT. As protein: CASSDGDRSNTGELFF. The chain links TRBV7-9 to TRBJ2-2; D tentatively fits TRBD1 or TRBD2 (5 bases each). V lost 5 bases to trimming and J lost 0 bases, with 13 bases between them. Germline-derived CDR1 and CDR2 are SEHNR and FQNEAQ (reference sequence). The CDR3 runs 16 residues.

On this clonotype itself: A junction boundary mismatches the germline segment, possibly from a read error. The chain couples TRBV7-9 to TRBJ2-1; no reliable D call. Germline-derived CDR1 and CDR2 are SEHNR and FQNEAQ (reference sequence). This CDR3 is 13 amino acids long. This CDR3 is CASSPVADNEQFF. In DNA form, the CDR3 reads TGTGCTAGCAGCCCCGTGGCAGACAATGAGCAGTTCTTC.

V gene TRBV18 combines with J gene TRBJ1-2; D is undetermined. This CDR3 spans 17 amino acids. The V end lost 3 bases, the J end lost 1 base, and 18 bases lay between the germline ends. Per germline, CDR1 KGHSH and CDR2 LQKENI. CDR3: CASSPLSRQSDNYGYTF. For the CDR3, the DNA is TGTGCCAGCTCACCCTTAAGTCGACAAAGCGATAACTATGGCTACACCTTC.

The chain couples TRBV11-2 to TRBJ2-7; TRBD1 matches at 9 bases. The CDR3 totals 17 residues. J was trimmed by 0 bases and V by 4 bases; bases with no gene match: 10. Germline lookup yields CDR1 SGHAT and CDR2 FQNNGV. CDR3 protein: CASSSNPGQGSSYEQYF. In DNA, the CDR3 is TGTGCCAGCAGCTCAAATCCTGGACAGGGGTCCTCCTACGAGCAGTACTTC.

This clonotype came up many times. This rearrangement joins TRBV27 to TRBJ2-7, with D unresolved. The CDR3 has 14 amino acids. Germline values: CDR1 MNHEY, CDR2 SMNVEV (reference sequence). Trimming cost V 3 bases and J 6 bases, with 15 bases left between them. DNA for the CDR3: TGTGCCAGCAGTTTCGGCTCCCGGAACCGCGAGCAGTACTTC. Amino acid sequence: CASSFGSRNREQYF.

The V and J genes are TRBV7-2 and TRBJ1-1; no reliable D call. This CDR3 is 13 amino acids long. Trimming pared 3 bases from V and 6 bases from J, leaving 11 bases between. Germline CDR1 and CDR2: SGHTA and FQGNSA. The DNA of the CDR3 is TGTGCCAGCAGCTTCTCTTCCGAGGCTGAAGCTTTCTTT. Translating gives CASSFSSEAEAFF.

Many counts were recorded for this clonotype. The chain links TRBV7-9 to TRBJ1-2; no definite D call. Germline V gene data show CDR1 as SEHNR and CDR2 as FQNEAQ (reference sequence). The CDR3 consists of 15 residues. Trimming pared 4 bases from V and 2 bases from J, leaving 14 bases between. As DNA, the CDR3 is TGTGCCAGCAGCTCACTCCTCGAAGGCAACTATGGCTACACCTTC. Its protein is CASSSLLEGNYGYTF.